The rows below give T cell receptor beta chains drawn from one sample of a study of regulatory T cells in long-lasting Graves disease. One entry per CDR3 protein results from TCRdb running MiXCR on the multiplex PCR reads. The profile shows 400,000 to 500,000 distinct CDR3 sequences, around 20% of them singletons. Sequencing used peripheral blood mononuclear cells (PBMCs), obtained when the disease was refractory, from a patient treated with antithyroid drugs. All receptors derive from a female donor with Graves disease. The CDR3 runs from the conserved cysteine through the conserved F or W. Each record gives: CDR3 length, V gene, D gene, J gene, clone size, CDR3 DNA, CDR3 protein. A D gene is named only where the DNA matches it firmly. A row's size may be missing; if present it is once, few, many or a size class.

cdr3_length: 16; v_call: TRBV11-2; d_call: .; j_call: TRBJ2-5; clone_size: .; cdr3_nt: TGTGCCAGCAGCCCAATGGGCTCCCAGGGCCAAGAGACCCAGTACTTC; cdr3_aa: CASSPMGSQGQETQYF
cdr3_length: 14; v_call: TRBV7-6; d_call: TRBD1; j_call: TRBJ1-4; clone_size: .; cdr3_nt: TGTGCCAGCAGCGACAGGGTTACTAATGAAAAACTGTTTTTT; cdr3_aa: CASSDRVTNEKLFF
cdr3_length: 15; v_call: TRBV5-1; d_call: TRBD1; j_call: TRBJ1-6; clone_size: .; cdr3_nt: TGCGCCAGCAGCCCGGACAGGGGTTGGAATTCACCCCTCCACTTT; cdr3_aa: CASSPDRGWNSPLHF
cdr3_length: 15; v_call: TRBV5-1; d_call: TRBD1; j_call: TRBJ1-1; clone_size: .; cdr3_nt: TGCGCCAGCAGCCCAGGACAGGGGCCGGGGACTGAAGCTTTCTTT; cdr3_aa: CASSPGQGPGTEAFF
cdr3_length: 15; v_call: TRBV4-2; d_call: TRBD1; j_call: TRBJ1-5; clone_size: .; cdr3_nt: TGTGCCAGCAGCCAAGACGGACAGGGGAGTCAGCCCCAGCATTTT; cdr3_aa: CASSQDGQGSQPQHF
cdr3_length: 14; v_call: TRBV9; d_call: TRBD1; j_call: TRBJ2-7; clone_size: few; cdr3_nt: TGTGCCAGCAGCGTAAGGGACAGGCCCTACGAGCAGTACTTC; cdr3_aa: CASSVRDRPYEQYF
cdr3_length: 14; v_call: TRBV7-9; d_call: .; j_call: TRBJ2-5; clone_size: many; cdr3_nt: TGTGCCAGCAGCTTAGACTTCTCCCAAGAGACCCAGTACTTC; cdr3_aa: CASSLDFSQETQYF
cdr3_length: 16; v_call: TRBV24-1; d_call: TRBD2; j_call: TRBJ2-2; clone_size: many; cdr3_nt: TGTGCCACCAGTGATTCCGGGACTAGCGGTACCGGGGAGCTGTTTTTT; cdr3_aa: CATSDSGTSGTGELFF
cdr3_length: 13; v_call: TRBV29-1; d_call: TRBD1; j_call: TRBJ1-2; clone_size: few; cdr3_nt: TGCAGCGGCGAAACAGGGGATAGCTATGGCTACACCTTC; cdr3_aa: CSGETGDSYGYTF
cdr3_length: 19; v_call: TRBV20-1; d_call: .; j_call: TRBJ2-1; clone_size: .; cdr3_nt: TGCAGTGCTAGAGATATATGGGCAGGGCGTGATCGAAGGCCCAATGAGCAGTTCTTC; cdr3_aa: CSARDIWAGRDRRPNEQFF
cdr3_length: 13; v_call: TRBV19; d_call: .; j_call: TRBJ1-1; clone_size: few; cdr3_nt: TGTGCCAGTAGTATAACGCCGGGGCCTGAAGCTTTCTTT; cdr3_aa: CASSITPGPEAFF
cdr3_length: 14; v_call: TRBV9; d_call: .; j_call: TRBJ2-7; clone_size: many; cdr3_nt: TGTGCCAGCAGCGGAACAGGTAGCTCCTACGAGCAGTACTTC; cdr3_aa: CASSGTGSSYEQYF
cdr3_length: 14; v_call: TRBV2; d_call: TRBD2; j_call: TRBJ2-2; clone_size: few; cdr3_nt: TGTGCCCGGGGGGGAGCAGGGCGGACCGGGGAGCTGTTTTTT; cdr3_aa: CARGGAGRTGELFF
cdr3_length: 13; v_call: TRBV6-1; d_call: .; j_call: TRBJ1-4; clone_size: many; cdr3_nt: TGTGCCAGCAGACGGAGCGTAAATGAAAAACTGTTTTTT; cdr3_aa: CASRRSVNEKLFF
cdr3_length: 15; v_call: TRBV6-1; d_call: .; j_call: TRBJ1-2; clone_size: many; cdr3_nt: TGTGCCAGCAGGCGCATTGGCAGAGGGGTCTATGGCTACACCTTC; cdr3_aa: CASRRIGRGVYGYTF
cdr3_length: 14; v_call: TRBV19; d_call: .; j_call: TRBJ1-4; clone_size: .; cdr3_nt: TGTGCCAGTAGTCCCTGGAGTAGGGCCGAAAAACTGTTTTTT; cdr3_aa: CASSPWSRAEKLFF
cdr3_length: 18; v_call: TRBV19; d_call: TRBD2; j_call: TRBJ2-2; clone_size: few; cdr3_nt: TGTGCCAGTAGTCCGGGACTAGCGGATATAGCTGGCACCGGGGAGCTGTTTTTT; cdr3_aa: CASSPGLADIAGTGELFF
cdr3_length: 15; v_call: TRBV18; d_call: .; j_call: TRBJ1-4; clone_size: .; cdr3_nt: TGTGCCAGCTCACCAGGGACGGCGAGTAATGAAAAACTGTTTTTT; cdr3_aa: CASSPGTASNEKLFF
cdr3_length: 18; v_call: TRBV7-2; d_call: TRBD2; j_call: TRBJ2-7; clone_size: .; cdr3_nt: TGTGCCAGCAGCACCCAGCCCAGCGGGAGTGGTAGGGCCTACGAGCAGTACTTC; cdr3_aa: CASSTQPSGSGRAYEQYF
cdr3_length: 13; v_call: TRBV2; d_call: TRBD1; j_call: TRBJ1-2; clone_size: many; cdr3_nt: TGTGCCAGCAGGGGACAGCCTAACTATGGCTACACCTTC; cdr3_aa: CASRGQPNYGYTF
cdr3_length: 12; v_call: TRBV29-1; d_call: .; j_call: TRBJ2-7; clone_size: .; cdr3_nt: TGCAGCGCCACGGGGTACTCCTACGAGCAGTACTTC; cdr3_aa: CSATGYSYEQYF
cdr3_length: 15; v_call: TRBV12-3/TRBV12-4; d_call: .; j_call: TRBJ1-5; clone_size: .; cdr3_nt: TGTGCCAGCAGCCCCAACCGGACTGCACGTCAGCCCCAGCATTTT; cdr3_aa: CASSPNRTARQPQHF
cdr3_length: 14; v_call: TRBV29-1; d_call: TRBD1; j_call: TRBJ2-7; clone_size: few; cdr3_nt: TGCAGCGTTGTCCCGGACAGGAAGACCTACGAGCAGTACTTC; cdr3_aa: CSVVPDRKTYEQYF
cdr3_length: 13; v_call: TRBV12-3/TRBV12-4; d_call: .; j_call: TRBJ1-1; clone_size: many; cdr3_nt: TGTGCCAGCAGTTTAACATCGAACACTGAAGCTTTCTTT; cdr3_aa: CASSLTSNTEAFF
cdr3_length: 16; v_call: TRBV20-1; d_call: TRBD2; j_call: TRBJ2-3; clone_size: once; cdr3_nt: TGCAGTGCTAGGGCAACTAGCGCGAGGAACACAGATACGCAGTATTTT; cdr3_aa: CSARATSARNTDTQYF
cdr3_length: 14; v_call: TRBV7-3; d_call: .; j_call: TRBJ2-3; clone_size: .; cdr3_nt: TGTGCCAGCAGCCCCTCCATCGTGGCAGATACGCAGTATTTT; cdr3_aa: CASSPSIVADTQYF
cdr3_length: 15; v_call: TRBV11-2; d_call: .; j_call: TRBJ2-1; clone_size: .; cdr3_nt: TGTGCCAGCAGCGCCGGTATGTACTCCTACAATGAGCAGTTCTTC; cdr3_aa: CASSAGMYSYNEQFF
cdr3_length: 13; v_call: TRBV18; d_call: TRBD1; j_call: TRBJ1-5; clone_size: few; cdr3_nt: TGTGCCAGCTCCCGCAACGGACAGGGAGCCCAGCATTTT; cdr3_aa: CASSRNGQGAQHF
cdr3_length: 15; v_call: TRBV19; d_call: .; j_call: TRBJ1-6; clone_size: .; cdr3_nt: TGTGCCAGTACGAAGCCGACAGGCGGGGATTCACCCCTCCACTTT; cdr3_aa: CASTKPTGGDSPLHF
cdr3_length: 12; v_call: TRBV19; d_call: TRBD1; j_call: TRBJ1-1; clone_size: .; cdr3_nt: TGTGCCAGTAACAGGGGGGGGGATGAAGCTTTCTTT; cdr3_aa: CASNRGGDEAFF
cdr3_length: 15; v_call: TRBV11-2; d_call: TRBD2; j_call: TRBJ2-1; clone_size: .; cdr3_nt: TGTGCCAGCAGCCTCTTTAGCGGGAGCGACAATGAGCAGTTCTTC; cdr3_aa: CASSLFSGSDNEQFF
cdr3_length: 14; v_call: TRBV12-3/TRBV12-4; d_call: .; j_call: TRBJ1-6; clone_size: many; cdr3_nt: TGTGCCAGCAGTTTCCAGACGCTAAATTCACCCCTCCACTTT; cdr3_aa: CASSFQTLNSPLHF
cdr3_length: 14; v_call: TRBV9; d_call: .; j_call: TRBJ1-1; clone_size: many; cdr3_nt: TGTGCCAGCAGCGTAGGTTGGGAGGACACTGAAGCTTTCTTT; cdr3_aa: CASSVGWEDTEAFF
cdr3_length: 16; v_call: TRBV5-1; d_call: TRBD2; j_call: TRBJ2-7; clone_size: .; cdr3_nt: TGTGCCAGCAGCTTCCGGACTAGCGGGACCGTCTACGAGCAGTACTTC; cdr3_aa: CASSFRTSGTVYEQYF
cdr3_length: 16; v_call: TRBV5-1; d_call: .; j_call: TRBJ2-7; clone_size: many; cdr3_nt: TGCGCCAGCAGCTTGGCCCCCGGGACTGGTCCCTACGAGCAGTACTTC; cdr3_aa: CASSLAPGTGPYEQYF
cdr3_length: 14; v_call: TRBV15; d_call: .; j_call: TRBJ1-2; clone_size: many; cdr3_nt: TGTGCCACCAGCAGATCTAATCCAGGGACTGGCTACACCTTC; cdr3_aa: CATSRSNPGTGYTF
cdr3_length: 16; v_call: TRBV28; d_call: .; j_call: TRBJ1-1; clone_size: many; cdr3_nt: TGTGCCAGCAGTACCTCTTCCACCGTCCGGGGCACTGAAGCTTTCTTT; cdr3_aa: CASSTSSTVRGTEAFF
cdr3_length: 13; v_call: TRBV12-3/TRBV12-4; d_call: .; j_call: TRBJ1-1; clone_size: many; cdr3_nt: TGTGCCAGCAGCGAACAAATAAGCACTGAAGCTTTCTTT; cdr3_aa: CASSEQISTEAFF
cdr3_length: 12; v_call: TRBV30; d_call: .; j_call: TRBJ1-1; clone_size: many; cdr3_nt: TGTGCCTGGACCTTAGCTGGAACTGAAGCTTTCTTT; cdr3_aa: CAWTLAGTEAFF